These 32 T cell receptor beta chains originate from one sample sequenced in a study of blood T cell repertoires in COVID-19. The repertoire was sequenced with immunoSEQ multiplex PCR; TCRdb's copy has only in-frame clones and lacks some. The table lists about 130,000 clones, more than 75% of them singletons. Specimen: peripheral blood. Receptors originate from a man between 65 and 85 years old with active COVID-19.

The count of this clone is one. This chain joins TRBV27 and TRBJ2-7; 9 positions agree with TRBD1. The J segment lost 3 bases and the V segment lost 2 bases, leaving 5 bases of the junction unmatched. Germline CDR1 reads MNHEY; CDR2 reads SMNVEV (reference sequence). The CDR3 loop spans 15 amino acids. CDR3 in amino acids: CASSLTTGGYYEQYF. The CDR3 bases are TGTGCCAGCAGTTTAACTACAGGGGGCTACTACGAGCAGTACTTC.

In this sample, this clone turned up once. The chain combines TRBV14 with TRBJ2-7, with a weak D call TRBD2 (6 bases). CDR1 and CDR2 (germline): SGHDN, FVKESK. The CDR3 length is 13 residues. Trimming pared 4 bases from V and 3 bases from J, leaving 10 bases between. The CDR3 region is CASSRLGVYEQYF. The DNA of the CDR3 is TGTGCCAGCAGCCGACTAGGGGTCTACGAGCAGTACTTC. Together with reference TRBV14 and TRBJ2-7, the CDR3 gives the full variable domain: EAGVTQFPSHSVIEKGQTVTLRCDPISGHDNLYWYRRVMGKEIKFLLHFVKESKQDESGMPNNRFLAERTGGTYSTLKVQPAELEDSGVYFCASSRLGVYEQYFGPGTRLTVT.

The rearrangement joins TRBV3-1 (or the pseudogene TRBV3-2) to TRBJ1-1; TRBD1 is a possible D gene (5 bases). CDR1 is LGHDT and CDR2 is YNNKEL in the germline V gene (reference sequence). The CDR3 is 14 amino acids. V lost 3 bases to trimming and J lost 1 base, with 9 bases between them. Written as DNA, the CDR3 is TGTGCCAGCAGCCAGGGACTTACGAACACTGAAGCTTTCTTT. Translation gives CASSQGLTNTEAFF.

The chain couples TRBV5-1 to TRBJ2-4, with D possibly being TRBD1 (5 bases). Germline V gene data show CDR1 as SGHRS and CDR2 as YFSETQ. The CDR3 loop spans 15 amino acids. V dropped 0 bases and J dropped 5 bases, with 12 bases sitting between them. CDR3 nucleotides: TGCGCCAGCAGCTTGGCCAGGCAGGGCGAAAACATTCAGTACTTC. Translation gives CASSLARQGENIQYF.

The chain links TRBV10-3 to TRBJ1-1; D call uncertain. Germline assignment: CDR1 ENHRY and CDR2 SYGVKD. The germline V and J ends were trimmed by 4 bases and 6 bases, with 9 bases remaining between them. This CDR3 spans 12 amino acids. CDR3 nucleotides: TGTGCCATCAGTGGGAGTTCTGCTGAAGCTTTCTTT. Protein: CAISGSSAEAFF.

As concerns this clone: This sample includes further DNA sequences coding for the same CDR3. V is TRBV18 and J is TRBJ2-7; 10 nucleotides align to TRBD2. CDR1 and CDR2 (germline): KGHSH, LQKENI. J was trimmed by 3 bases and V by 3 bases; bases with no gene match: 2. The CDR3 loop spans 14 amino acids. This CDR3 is CASSPGLASYEQYF. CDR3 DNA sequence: TGTGCCAGCTCACCGGGACTAGCGAGCTACGAGCAGTACTTC.

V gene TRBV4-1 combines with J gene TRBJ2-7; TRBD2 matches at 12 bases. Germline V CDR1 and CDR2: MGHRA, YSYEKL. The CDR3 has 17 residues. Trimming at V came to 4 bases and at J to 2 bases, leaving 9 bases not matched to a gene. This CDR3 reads CASSLGLAGIVTYEQYF. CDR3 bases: TGCGCCAGCAGCCTGGGACTAGCGGGCATTGTAACCTACGAGCAGTACTTC.

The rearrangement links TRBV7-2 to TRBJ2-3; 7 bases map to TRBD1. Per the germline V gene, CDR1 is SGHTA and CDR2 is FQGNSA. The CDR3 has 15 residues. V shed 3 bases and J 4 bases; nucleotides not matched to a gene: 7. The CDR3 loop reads CASSFLFGQADTQYF. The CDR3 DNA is TGTGCCAGCAGCTTTCTTTTCGGACAGGCAGATACGCAGTATTTT. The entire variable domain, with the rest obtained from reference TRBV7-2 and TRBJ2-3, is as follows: GAGVSQSPSNKVTEKGKDVELRCDPISGHTALYWYRQSLGQGLEFLIYFQGNSAPDKSGLPSDRFSAERTGGSVSTLTIQRTQQEDSAVYLCASSFLFGQADTQYFGPGTRLTVL.

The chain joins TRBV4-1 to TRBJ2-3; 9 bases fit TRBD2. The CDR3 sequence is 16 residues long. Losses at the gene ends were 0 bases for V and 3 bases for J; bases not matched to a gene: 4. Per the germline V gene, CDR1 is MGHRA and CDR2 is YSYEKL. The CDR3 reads CASSQERLAGTDTQYF. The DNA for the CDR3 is TGCGCCAGCAGCCAAGAACGCCTAGCGGGAACAGATACGCAGTATTTT.

The CDR3 DNA reads as TGTGCCAGCGGCCGACCACGACTAGAGGACGGGGAGCTGTTTTTT. Its protein product is CASGRPRLEDGELFF. The chain uses TRBV19 and TRBJ2-2, with D maybe TRBD2 (6 bases). Trimming removed 9 bases from V and 7 bases from J, with 21 bases in between. Germline CDR1 is LNHDA and CDR2 is SQIVND (reference sequence). The CDR3 is 15 residues long.

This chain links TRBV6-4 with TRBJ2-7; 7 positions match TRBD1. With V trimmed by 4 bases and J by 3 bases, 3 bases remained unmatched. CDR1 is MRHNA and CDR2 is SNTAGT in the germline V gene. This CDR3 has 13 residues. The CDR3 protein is CASSVAGGYEQYF. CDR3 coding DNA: TGTGCCAGCAGTGTAGCAGGGGGCTACGAGCAGTACTTC.

The CDR3: CASSQGKGQRRNTEAFF. CDR3 DNA: TGCGCCAGCAGCCAGGGTAAGGGACAGCGACGGAACACTGAAGCTTTCTTT. The genes are TRBV4-3 and TRBJ1-1; TRBD1 aligns across 7 bases. The CDR3 is 17 amino acids. From germline, CDR1 is LGHNA and CDR2 YSLEER. V lost 3 bases to trimming and J lost 1 base; unmatched junction nucleotides: 11.

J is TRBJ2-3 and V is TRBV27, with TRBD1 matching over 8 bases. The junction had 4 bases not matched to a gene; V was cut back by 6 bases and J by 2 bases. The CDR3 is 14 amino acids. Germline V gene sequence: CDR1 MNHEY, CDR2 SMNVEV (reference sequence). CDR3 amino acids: CASSDRGVTDTQYF. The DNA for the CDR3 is TGTGCCAGCAGCGACAGGGGCGTCACAGATACGCAGTATTTT.

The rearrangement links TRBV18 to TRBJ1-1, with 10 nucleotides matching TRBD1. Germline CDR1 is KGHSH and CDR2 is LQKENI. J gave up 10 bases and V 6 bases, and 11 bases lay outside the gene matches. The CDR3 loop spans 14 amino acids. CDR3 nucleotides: TGTGCCAGCTCGGATCCGGGACAGGGGTCCGTAGCTTTCTTT. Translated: CASSDPGQGSVAFF.

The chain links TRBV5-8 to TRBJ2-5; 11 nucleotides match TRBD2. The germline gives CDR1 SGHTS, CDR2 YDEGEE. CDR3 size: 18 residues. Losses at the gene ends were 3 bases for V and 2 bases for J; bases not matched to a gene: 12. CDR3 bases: TGTGCCAGCAGCTGGAGTAGCGGGAGGGCCCTAACACAAGAGACCCAGTACTTC. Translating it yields CASSWSSGRALTQETQYF.

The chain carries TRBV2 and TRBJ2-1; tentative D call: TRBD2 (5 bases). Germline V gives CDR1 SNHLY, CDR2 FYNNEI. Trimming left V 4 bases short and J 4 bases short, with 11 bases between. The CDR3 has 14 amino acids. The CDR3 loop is CASSVNREYNEQFF. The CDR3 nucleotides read TGTGCCAGCAGTGTTAACCGGGAATACAATGAGCAGTTCTTC.

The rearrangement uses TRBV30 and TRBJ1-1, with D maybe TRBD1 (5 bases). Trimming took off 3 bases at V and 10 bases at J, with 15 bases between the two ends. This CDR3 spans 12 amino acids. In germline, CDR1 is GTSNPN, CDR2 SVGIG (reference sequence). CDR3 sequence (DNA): TGTGCCTGGAGCGGCGGGGCCCCCGGAGCTTTCTTT. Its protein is CAWSGGAPGAFF.

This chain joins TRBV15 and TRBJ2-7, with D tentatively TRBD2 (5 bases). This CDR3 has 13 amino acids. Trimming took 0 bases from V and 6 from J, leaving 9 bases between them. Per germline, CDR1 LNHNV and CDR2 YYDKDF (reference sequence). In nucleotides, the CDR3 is TGTGCCACCAGCAGAGATGAGGGCGGCGAGCAGTACTTC. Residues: CATSRDEGGEQYF.

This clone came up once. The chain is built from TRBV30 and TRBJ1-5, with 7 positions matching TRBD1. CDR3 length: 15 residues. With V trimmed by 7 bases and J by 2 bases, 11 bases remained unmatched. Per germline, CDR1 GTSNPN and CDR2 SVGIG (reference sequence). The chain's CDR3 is CAFRERGPGNQPQHF. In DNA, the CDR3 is TGTGCCTTTAGAGAAAGGGGGCCTGGCAATCAGCCCCAGCATTTT.

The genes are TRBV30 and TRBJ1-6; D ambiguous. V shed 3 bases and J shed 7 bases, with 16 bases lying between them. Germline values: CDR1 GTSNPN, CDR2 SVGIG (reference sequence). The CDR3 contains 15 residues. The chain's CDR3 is CAWSANLTPNSPLHF. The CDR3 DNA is TGTGCCTGGAGCGCGAACCTCACCCCAAATTCACCCCTCCACTTT.

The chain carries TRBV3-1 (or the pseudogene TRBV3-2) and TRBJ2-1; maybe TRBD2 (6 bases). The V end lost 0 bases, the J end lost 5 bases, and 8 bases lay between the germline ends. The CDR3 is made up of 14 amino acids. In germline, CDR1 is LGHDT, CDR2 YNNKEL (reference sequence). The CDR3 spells CASSQERGHNEQFF. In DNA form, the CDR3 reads TGTGCCAGCAGCCAAGAGCGGGGCCACAATGAGCAGTTCTTC.

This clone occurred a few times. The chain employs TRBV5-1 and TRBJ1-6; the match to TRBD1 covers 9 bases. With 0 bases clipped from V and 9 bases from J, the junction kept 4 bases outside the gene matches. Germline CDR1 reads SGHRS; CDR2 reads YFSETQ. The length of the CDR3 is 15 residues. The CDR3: CASSLEGTGTSPLHF. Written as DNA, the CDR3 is TGCGCCAGCAGCTTGGAAGGGACAGGGACTTCACCCCTCCACTTT.

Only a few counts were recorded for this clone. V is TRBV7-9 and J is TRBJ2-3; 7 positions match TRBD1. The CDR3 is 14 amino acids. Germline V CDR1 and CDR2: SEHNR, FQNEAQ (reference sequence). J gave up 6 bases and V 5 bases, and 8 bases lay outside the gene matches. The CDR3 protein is CASSRRQGMDTQYF. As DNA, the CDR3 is TGTGCCAGCAGCCGTCGACAGGGAATGGATACGCAGTATTTT.

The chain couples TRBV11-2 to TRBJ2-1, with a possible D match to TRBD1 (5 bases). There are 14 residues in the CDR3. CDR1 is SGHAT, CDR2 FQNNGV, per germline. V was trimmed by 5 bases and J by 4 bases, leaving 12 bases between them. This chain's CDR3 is CASSPTKGYNEQFF. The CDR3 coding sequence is TGTGCCAGCAGCCCGACAAAGGGGTACAATGAGCAGTTCTTC.

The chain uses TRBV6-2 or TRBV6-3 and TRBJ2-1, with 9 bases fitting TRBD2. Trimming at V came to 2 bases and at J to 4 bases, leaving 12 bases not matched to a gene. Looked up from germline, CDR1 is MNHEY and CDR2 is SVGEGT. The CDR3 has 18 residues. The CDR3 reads CASSYKLAGISGYNEQFF. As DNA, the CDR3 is TGTGCCAGCAGTTACAAGCTAGCGGGAATTAGTGGGTACAATGAGCAGTTCTTC.

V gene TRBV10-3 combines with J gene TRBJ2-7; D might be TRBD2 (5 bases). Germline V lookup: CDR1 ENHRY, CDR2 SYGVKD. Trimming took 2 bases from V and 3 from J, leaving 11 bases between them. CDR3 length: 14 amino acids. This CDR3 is CAISEDRGSYEQYF. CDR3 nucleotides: TGTGCCATCAGTGAGGATCGGGGAAGCTACGAGCAGTACTTC.

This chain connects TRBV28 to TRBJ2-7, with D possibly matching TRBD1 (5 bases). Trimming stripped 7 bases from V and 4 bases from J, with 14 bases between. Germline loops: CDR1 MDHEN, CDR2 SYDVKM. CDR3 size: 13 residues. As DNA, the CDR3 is TGTGCCAGCACCTCCTGGGGCCGATACGAGCAGTACTTC. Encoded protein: CASTSWGRYEQYF.

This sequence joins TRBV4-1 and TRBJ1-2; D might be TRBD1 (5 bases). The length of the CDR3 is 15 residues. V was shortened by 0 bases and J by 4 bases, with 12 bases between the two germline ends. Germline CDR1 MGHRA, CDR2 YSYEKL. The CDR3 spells CASSQDPRTLYGYTF. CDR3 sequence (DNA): TGCGCCAGCAGCCAAGATCCCAGGACACTCTATGGCTACACCTTC.

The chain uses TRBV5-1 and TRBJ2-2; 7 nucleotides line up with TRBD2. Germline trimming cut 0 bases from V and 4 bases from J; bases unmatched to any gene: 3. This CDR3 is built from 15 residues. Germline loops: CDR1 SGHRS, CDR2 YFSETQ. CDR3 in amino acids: CASSLGRESTGELFF. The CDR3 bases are TGCGCCAGCAGCTTGGGGCGGGAGAGCACCGGGGAGCTGTTTTTT.

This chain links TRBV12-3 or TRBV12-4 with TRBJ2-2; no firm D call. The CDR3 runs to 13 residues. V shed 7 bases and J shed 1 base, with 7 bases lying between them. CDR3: CASKLQNTGELFF. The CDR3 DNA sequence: TGTGCCAGCAAACTCCAGAACACCGGGGAGCTGTTTTTT.

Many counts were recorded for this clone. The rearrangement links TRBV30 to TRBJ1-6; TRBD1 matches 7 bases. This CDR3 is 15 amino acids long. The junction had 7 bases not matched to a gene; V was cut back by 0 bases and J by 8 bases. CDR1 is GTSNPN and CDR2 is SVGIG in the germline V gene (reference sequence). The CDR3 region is CAWSVRPGGDSPLHF. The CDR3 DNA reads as TGTGCCTGGAGTGTTAGGCCAGGGGGAGATTCACCCCTCCACTTT.

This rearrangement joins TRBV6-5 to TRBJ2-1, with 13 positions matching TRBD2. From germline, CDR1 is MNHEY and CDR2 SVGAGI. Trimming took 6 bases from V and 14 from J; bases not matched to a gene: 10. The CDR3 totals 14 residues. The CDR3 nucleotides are TGTGCCAGCAGCCAGGGACTAGCGGGGCTCAGAGAGTTCTTC. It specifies CASSQGLAGLREFF.